This T cell receptor (beta chain) was documented in a study of cytomegalovirus exposure and HLA in healthy donors. A multiplex PCR was run with 60 Vbeta primers and 13 Jbeta primers. Profiling relied on immunoSEQ multiplex PCR, and the TCRdb table lists in-frame clones only, not all of them. The top ten hold 9.6% of the sample, which has about 97,000 clones, 70% to 80% seen once. Trimming shortened V by 3 bases and J by 4 bases, and 7 bases separated the two germline ends. Germline CDR1 SEHNR, CDR2 FQNEAQ (reference sequence). This CDR3 comprises 12 residues. The sequenced sample was PBMCs. The V and J genes are TRBV7-9 and TRBJ2-7; D is uncertain. The sequence came from a male donor in good health and CMV-seropositive. The CDR3 DNA follows: TGTGCCAGCAGCTTCCCGGGTTACGAGCAGTACTTC. Its protein product is CASSFPGYEQYF.